Listed below are T cell receptor beta chains from one sample, sequenced in a study of graft-versus-host responses after intestinal transplantation. The table came from immunoSEQ multiplex PCR; TCRdb's copy has only in-frame clones and leaves some out. The data hold 50,000 to 80,000 clones, with approximately 91% observed a single time. The antigens these receptors bind are not known. This specimen consisted of unstimulated CD8+ T cells sorted from spleen or lymph node cells, obtained before transplant. The receptors here all came from a human donor who was the organ donor for an intestinal transplant. Both conserved end residues are part of each CDR3. D genes are given only for firm matches. Size tells how often a clone was seen (once, few, many) or the class of an expanded clone, and some rows leave it out.

d_gene,j_gene,abundance,v_gene,CDR3aa,CDR3nt
.,TRBJ2-2,.,TRBV10-3,CAISDVVEVGELFF,TGTGCCATCAGTGACGTCGTGGAGGTCGGGGAGCTGTTTTTT
.,TRBJ1-2,once,TRBV19,CASSIPGFIRYGYTF,TGTGCCAGTAGTATCCCCGGGTTTATACGGTATGGCTACACCTTC
TRBD2,TRBJ2-3,.,TRBV7-9,CASSPSGTSGVTQYF,TGTGCCAGCAGCCCAAGCGGGACTAGCGGGGTTACGCAGTATTTT
TRBD2,TRBJ2-1,once,TRBV4-3,CASSQERGLGQGNEQFF,TGCGCCAGCAGCCAAGAAAGGGGACTAGGCCAAGGAAATGAGCAGTTCTTC
TRBD2,TRBJ2-1,.,TRBV5-4,CASSLEVGGRVNEQFF,TGTGCCAGCAGCTTGGAAGTCGGCGGGAGGGTCAATGAGCAGTTCTTC
.,TRBJ1-5,.,TRBV28,CASSLNRLNQPQHF,TGTGCCAGCAGTTTAAACAGGCTCAATCAGCCCCAGCATTTT
TRBD2,TRBJ2-7,once,TRBV7-8,CASSLHAVGLAGVEQYF,TGTGCCAGCAGCTTACACGCCGTGGGACTAGCGGGAGTAGAGCAGTACTTC
.,TRBJ2-2,.,TRBV10-1,CASSERQTRYTGELFF,TGCGCCAGCAGTGAGAGACAGACGCGATACACCGGGGAGCTGTTTTTT
TRBD1,TRBJ1-5,few,TRBV6-1,CASSEWTGNQPQHF,TGTGCCAGCAGTGAGTGGACAGGGAATCAGCCCCAGCATTTT
.,TRBJ2-5,.,TRBV27,CASSLGPELKKTQYF,TGTGCCAGCAGTTTAGGGCCAGAGTTGAAGAAGACCCAGTACTTC
TRBD2,TRBJ2-7,few,TRBV6-1,CASSGPKREVLYEQYF,TGTGCCAGCAGTGGCCCCAAGCGGGAGGTACTCTACGAGCAGTACTTC
TRBD2,TRBJ2-7,.,TRBV7-8,CASSNGLGREQYF,TGTGCCAGCAGCAACGGACTAGGTCGCGAGCAGTACTTC
.,TRBJ2-7,once,TRBV9,CASSVATPSGEQYF,TGTGCCAGCAGCGTAGCGACTCCCTCGGGCGAGCAGTACTTC
TRBD2,TRBJ2-7,.,TRBV7-3,CASSSGLAGESLHF,TGTGCCAGCAGCTCAGGACTAGCGGGAGAATCATTGCACTTC
TRBD1,TRBJ1-2,.,TRBV27,CASSPDRGIFYGYTF,TGTGCCAGCAGTCCGGACAGGGGAATATTCTATGGCTACACCTTC
.,TRBJ2-2,.,TRBV18,CASSLIRGSTGELFF,TGTGCCAGCTCACTTATAAGAGGGTCCACCGGGGAGCTGTTTTTT
TRBD2,TRBJ2-7,.,TRBV5-4,CASSGRSRSEQYF,TGTGCCAGTAGCGGGAGAAGTCGCAGCGAGCAGTACTTC
TRBD1,TRBJ1-1,.,TRBV29-1,CSVRGQGGLNTEAFF,TGCAGCGTTCGCGGACAGGGGGGACTGAACACTGAAGCTTTCTTT
.,TRBJ1-5,once,TRBV6-5,CASSYLQGGEPQHF,TGTGCCAGCAGTTACCTACAGGGCGGCGAGCCCCAGCATTTT
.,TRBJ2-7,.,TRBV30,CAWGRASGPYEQYF,TGTGCCTGGGGACGAGCCAGCGGACCCTACGAGCAGTACTTC
TRBD1,TRBJ1-1,.,TRBV5-4,CASSLRDRDTEAFF,TGTGCCAGCAGCTTGAGGGACAGGGACACTGAAGCTTTCTTT
.,TRBJ1-4,.,TRBV9,CASSSGSTNEKLFF,TGTGCCAGCAGCTCGGGATCAACTAATGAAAAACTGTTTTTT
.,TRBJ2-1,.,TRBV27,CASSLSTSPSYNEQFF,TGTGCCAGCAGTCTCTCGACAAGCCCTTCCTACAATGAGCAGTTCTTC
.,TRBJ1-2,.,TRBV23-1,CASSLLTRGVNYGYTF,TGCGCCAGCAGCCTCCTTACCCGGGGGGTTAACTATGGCTACACCTTC
.,TRBJ1-1,.,TRBV9,CASSLEGLNTEAFF,TGTGCCAGCAGCCTCGAGGGCTTGAACACTGAAGCTTTCTTT
.,TRBJ2-1,.,TRBV7-9,CASSPTRPRSSYNEQFF,TGTGCCAGCAGCCCAACGAGGCCGCGGAGCTCCTACAATGAGCAGTTCTTC
.,TRBJ2-3,.,TRBV7-9,CASSPSNRDPDTQYF,TGTGCCAGCAGCCCTTCCAACAGGGACCCAGATACGCAGTATTTT
.,TRBJ2-5,.,TRBV5-1,CASSLAETLLGTQYF,TGCGCCAGCAGCTTGGCCGAGACTTTGCTAGGGACCCAGTACTTC
.,TRBJ2-7,.,TRBV5-1,CASSLGPAGRSYEQYF,TGCGCCAGCAGCTTGGGGCCGGCGGGGAGGTCCTACGAGCAGTACTTC
.,TRBJ2-7,.,TRBV27,CASSSGIDSPYEQYF,TGTGCCAGCAGCTCCGGTATCGACTCCCCCTACGAGCAGTACTTC
.,TRBJ1-2,.,TRBV19,CASRPWGVYGYTF,TGTGCCAGTAGGCCTTGGGGAGTATATGGCTACACCTTC
.,TRBJ1-3,.,TRBV7-8,CASSPSQGNPGNTIYF,TGTGCCAGCAGCCCCTCCCAGGGGAATCCTGGAAACACCATATATTTT
TRBD1,TRBJ2-7,.,TRBV20-1,CSAKTGNEQYF,TGCAGTGCTAAGACAGGGAACGAGCAGTACTTC
TRBD1,TRBJ1-2,.,TRBV19,CASSMGQIYGYTF,TGTGCCAGTAGTATGGGACAGATCTATGGCTACACCTTC
TRBD1,TRBJ1-5,.,TRBV6-1,CASSAHRGRPNQPQHF,TGTGCCAGCAGTGCCCACAGGGGGCGGCCCAATCAGCCCCAGCATTTT
.,TRBJ2-2,.,TRBV9,CASSVATALIGGELFF,TGTGCCAGCAGCGTAGCTACAGCACTTATCGGCGGGGAGCTGTTTTTT
.,TRBJ2-1,.,TRBV2,CASTWTGYNEQFF,TGTGCCAGCACCTGGACTGGTTACAATGAGCAGTTCTTC
.,TRBJ2-7,.,TRBV7-9,CASSLAGVGHEQYF,TGTGCCAGCAGCTTAGCGGGAGTTGGCCACGAGCAGTACTTC
.,TRBJ2-1,.,TRBV30,CAWSTGNGSGEQFF,TGTGCCTGGAGTACAGGGAATGGTTCGGGGGAGCAGTTCTTC
TRBD2,TRBJ2-1,.,TRBV7-3,CASSPSGTRDFNEQFF,TGTGCCAGCAGCCCCTCAGGGACTAGGGATTTCAATGAGCAGTTCTTC
.,TRBJ1-2,.,TRBV15,CATSRPRPRGKNYGYTF,TGTGCCACCAGCAGACCTAGACCCAGGGGAAAAAACTATGGCTACACCTTC
.,TRBJ2-7,.,TRBV9,CASSPQGPGYEQYF,TGTGCCAGCAGCCCCCAGGGCCCCGGCTACGAGCAGTACTTC